This T cell receptor (beta chain) was obtained from a study of T cells expressing NK-cell markers. Study results and limitations: The study found dominant NKG2C+ clonotypes at about 1.0-8% of CD8+ T cells in six donors.

A remark on this clonotype: Its target is unknown.

TCRdb re-analyzed the 5' RACE reads; it lists each CDR3 protein once, without DNA. The repertoire shows about 150,000 distinct CDR3 sequences; the top ten hold about 39%. Per germline, CDR1 MGHRA and CDR2 YSYEKL. This CDR3 spans 14 amino acids. The TCR sequence derives from a woman between 45 and 65 years old in good health. V usage is TRBV4-1 and J usage is TRBJ2-5; the TCRdb D gene call, TRBD1, has no DNA to confirm it. Sequencing was done on a sample of blood T cells: a sorted CD56 or NKG2C T cell subset, CD4+ or CD8+ T cells, or bulk PBMC T cells (not recorded which). Here the CDR3 reads CASRLDGTQETQYF.